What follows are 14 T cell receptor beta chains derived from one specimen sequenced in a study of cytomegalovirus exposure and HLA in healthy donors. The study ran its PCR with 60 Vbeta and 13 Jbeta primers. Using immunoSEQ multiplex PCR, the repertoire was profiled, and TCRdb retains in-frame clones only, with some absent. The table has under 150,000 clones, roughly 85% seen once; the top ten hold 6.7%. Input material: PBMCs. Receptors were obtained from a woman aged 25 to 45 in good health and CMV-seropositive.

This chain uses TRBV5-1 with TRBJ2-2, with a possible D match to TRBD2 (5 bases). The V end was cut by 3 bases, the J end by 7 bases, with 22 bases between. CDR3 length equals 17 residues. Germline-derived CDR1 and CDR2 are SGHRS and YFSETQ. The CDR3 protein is CASSSNLTSKARGELFF. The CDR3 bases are TGCGCCAGCAGCTCGAATCTAACTAGTAAAGCGCGCGGGGAGCTGTTTTTT.

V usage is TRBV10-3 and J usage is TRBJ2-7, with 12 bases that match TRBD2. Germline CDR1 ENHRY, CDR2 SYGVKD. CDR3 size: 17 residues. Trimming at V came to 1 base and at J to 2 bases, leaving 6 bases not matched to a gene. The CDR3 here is CAISEYASGGAPYEQYF. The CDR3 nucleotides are TGTGCCATCAGTGAGTACGCTAGCGGGGGGGCCCCCTACGAGCAGTACTTC.

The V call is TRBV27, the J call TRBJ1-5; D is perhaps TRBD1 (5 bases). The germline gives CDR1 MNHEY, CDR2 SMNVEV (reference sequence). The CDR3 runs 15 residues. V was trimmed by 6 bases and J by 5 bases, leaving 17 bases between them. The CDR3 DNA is TGTGCCAGCAGCCGAAGCGCGGGGGGGTATCAGCCCCAGCATTTT. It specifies CASSRSAGGYQPQHF.

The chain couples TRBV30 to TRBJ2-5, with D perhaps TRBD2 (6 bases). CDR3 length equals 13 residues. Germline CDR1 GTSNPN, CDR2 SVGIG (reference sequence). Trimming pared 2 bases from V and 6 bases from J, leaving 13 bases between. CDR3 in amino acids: CAWSFGEVKTQYF. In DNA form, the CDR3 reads TGTGCCTGGAGTTTTGGGGAGGTGAAGACCCAGTACTTC.

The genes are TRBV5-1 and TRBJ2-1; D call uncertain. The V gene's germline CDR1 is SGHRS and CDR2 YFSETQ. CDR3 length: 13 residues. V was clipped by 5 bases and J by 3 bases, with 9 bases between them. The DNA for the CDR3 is TGCGCCAGCAGGCGACAAAACTACAATGAGCAGTTCTTC. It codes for CASRRQNYNEQFF.

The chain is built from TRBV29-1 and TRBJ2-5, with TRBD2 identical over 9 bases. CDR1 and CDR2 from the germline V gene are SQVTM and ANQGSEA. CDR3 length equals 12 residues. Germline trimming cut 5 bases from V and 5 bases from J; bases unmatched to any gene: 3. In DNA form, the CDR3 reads TGCAGCGTTTTCAGCGGGGGGGAGACCCAGTACTTC. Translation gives CSVFSGGETQYF. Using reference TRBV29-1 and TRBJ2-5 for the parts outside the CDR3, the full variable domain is SAVISQKPSRDICQRGTSLTIQCQVDSQVTMMFWYRQQPGQSLTLIATANQGSEATYESGFVIDKFPISRPNLTFSTLTVSNMSPEDSSIYLCSVFSGGETQYFGPGTRLLVL.

The CDR3 is CAWSVGRASTDTQYF. The CDR3 region has the DNA TGTGCCTGGAGTGTCGGGAGAGCTAGCACAGATACGCAGTATTTT. The chain links TRBV30 to TRBJ2-3, with D possibly being TRBD2 (6 bases). The CDR3 has 15 residues. V lost 0 bases, J lost 0 bases, and 10 bases lay in between. Germline assignment: CDR1 GTSNPN and CDR2 SVGIG (reference sequence).

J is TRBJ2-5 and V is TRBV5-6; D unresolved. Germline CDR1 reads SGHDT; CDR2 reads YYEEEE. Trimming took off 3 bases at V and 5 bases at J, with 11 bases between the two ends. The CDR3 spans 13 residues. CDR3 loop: CASSSSPTETQYF. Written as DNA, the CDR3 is TGTGCCAGCAGCTCGAGTCCCACGGAGACCCAGTACTTC.

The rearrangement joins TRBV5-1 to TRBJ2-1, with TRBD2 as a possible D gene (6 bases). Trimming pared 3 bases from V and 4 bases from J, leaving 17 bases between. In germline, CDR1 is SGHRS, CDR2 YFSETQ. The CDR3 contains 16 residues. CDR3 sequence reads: CASSSRAGGAYNEQFF. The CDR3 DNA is TGCGCCAGCAGCTCTAGGGCTGGCGGGGCTTACAATGAGCAGTTCTTC.

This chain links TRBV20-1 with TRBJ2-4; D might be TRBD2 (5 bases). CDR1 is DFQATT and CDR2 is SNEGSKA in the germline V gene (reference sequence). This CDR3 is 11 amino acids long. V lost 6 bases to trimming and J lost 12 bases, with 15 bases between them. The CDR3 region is CSALWVGSQYF. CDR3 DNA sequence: TGCAGTGCCCTCTGGGTGGGGAGTCAGTACTTC.

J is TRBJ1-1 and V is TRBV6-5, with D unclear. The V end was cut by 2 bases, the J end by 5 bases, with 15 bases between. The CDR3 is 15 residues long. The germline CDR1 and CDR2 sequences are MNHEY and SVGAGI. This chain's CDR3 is CASSYGSLAVTEAFF. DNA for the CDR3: TGTGCCAGCAGTTACGGTAGCTTGGCGGTGACTGAAGCTTTCTTT.

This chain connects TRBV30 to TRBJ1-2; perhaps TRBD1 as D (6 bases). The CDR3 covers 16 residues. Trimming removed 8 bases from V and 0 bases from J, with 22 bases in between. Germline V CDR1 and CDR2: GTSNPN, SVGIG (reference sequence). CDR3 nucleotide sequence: TGTGCCCGCCAGTCGCAGGGGACGGGGCCTAACTATGGCTACACCTTC. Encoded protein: CARQSQGTGPNYGYTF. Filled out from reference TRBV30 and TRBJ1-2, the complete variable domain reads SQTIHQWPATLVQPVGSPLSLECTVEGTSNPNLYWYRQAAGRGLQLLFYSVGIGQISSEVPQNLSASRPQDRQFILSSKKLLLSDSGFYLCARQSQGTGPNYGYTFGSGTRLTVV.

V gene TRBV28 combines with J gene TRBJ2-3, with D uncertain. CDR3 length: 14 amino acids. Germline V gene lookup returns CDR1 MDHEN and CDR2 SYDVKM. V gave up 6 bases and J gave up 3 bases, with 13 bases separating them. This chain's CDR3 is CASSPHLLTDTQYF. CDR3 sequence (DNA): TGTGCCAGCAGCCCACATCTACTAACAGATACGCAGTATTTT. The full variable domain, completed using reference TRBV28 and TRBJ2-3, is DVKVTQSSRYLVKRTGEKVFLECVQDMDHENMFWYRQDPGLGLRLIYFSYDVKMKEKGDIPEGYSVSREKKERFSLILESASTNQTSMYLCASSPHLLTDTQYFGPGTRLTVL.

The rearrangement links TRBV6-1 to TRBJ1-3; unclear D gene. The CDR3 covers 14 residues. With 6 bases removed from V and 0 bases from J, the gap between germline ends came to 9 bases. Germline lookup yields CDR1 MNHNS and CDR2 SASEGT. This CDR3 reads CASRPGSSGNTIYF. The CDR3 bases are TGTGCCAGCAGACCAGGAAGCTCTGGAAACACCATATATTTT.